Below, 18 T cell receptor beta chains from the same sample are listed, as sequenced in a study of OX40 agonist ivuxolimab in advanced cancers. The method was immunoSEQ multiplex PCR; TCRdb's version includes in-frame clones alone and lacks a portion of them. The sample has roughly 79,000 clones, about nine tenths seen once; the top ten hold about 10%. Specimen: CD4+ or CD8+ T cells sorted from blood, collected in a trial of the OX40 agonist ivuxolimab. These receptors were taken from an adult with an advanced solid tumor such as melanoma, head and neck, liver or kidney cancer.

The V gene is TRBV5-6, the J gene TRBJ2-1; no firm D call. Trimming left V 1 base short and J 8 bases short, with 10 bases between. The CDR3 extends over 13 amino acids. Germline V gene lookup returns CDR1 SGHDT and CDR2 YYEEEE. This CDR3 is CASSLLVPDEQFF. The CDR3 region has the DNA TGTGCCAGCAGCTTGCTGGTACCGGATGAGCAGTTCTTC.

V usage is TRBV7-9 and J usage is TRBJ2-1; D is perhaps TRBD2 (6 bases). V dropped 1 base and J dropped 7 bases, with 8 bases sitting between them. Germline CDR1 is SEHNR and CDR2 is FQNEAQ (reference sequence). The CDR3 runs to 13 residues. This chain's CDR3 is CASSLGGVNEQFF. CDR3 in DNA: TGTGCCAGCAGCTTAGGGGGGGTAAATGAGCAGTTCTTC.

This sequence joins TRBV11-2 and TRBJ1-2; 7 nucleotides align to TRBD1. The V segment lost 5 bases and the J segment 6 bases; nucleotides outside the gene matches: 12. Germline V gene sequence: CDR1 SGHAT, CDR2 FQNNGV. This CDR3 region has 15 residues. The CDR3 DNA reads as TGTGCCAGCAGCCCCGGACAGGTCCCACCCAATGGCTACACCTTC. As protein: CASSPGQVPPNGYTF.

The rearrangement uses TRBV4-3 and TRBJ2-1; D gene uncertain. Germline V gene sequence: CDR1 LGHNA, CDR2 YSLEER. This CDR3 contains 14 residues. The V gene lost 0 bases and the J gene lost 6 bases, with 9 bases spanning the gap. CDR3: CASSQEGESNEQFF. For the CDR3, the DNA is TGCGCCAGCAGCCAAGAGGGTGAGTCCAATGAGCAGTTCTTC.

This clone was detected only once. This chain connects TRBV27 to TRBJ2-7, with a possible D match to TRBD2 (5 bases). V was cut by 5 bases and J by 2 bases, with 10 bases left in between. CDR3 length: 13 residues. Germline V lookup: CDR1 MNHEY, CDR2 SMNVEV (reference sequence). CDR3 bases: TGTGCCAGCAGTCCGAGCGGTGCCTACGAGCAGTACTTC. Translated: CASSPSGAYEQYF.

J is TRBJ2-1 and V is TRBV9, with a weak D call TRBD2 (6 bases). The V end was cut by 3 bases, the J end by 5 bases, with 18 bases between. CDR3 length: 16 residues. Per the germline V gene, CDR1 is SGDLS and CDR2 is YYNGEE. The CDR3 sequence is CASSGLALDGNNEQFF. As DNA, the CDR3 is TGTGCCAGCAGCGGCCTAGCGTTGGATGGGAACAATGAGCAGTTCTTC.

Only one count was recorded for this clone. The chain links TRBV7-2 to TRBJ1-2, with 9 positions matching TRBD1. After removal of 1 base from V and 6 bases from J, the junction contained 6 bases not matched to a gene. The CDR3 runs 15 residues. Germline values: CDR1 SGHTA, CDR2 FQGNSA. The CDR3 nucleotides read TGTGCCAGCAGCTTAGGGGGAACAGGGGGCCATGGCTACACCTTC. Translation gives CASSLGGTGGHGYTF.

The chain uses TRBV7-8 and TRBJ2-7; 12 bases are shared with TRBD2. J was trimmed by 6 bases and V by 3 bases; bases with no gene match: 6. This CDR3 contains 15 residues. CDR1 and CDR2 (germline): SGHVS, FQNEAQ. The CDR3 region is CASSFSSGGAPEQYF. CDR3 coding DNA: TGTGCCAGCAGCTTCTCTAGCGGGGGGGCTCCCGAGCAGTACTTC.

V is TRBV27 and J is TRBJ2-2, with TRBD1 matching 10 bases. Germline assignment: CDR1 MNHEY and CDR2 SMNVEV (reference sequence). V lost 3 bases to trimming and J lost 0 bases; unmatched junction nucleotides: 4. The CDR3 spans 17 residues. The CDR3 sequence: CASSLTGGLANTGELFF. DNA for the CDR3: TGTGCCAGCAGTTTGACAGGGGGCTTAGCGAACACCGGGGAGCTGTTTTTT.

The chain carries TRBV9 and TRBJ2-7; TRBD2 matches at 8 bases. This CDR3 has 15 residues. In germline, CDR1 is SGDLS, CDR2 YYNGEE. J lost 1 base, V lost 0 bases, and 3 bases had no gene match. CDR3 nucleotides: TGTGCCAGCAGCGTAGTGACTAGCGCATCCTACGAGCAGTACTTC. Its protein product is CASSVVTSASYEQYF.

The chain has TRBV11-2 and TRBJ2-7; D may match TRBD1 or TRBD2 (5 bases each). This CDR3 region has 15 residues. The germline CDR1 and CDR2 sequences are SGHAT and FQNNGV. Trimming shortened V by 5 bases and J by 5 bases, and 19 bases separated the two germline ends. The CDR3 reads CASSPRGARGNEQYF. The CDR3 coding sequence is TGTGCCAGCAGCCCAAGGGGCGCACGAGGGAACGAGCAGTACTTC.

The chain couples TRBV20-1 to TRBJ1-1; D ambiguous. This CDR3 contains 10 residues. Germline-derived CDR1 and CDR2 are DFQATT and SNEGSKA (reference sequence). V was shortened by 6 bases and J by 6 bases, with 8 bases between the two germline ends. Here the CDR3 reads CSATDAEAFF. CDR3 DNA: TGCAGTGCCACGGACGCTGAAGCTTTCTTT.

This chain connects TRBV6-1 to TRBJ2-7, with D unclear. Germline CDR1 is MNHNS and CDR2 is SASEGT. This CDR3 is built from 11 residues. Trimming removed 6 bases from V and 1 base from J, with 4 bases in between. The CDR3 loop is CASRTSYEQYF. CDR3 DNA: TGTGCCAGCAGGACTTCCTACGAGCAGTACTTC.

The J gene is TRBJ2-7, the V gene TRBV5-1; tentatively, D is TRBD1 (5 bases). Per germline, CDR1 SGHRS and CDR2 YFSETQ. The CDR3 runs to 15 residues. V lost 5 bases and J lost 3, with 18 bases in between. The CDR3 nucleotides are TGCGCCAGCAGAGCTGTACTACAGGAACTCTACGAGCAGTACTTC. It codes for CASRAVLQELYEQYF.

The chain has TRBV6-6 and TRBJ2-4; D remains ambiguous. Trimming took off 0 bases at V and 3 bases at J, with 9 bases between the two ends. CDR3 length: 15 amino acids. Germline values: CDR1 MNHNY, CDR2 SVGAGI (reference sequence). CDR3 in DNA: TGTGCCAGCAGTTACTCGGTAGCTGTCAAAAACATTCAGTACTTC. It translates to CASSYSVAVKNIQYF.

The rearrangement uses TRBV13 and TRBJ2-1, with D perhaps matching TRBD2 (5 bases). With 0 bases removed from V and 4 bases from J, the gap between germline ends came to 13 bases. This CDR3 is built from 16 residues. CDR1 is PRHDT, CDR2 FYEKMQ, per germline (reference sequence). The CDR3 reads CASSLGLSGRYNEQFF. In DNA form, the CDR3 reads TGTGCCAGCAGCTTAGGCCTATCGGGAAGATACAATGAGCAGTTCTTC.

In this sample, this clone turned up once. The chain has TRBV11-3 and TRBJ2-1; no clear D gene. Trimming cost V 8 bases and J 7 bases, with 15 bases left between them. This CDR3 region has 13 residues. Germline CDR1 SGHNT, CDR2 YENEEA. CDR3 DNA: TGTGCCAGCGCCGTGAGAGGCTCAAATGAGCAGTTCTTC. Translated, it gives CASAVRGSNEQFF.

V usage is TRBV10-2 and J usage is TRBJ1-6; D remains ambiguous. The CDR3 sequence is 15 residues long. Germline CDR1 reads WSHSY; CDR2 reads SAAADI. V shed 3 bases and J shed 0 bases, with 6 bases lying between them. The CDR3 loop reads CASSDGSSYNSPLHF. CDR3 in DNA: TGCGCCAGCAGTGACGGGAGCTCCTATAATTCACCCCTCCACTTT.